This TCR beta chain was identified during a study of shared clonotypes between healthy human individuals. Assay used: immunoSEQ multiplex PCR; TCRdb lists only in-frame clones, some missing. Of 2 million to 2.5 million clones listed, roughly 93% are singletons. Concerning this clone itself: Its antigen remains unknown. In the same sample, other DNA sequences code for this CDR3.

Germline assignment: CDR1 MNHNY and CDR2 SVGAGI (reference sequence). Trimming shortened V by 4 bases and J by 0 bases, and 4 bases separated the two germline ends. The CDR3 is 14 residues long. Each sample came from a Caucasian adult donor living in Nashville, Tennessee. Overall study results and limits: With few donors, the genetic and exposure-history diversity represented was limited. Larger richness was generally estimated for naive than memory subsets.

The sample was naive CD4+ T cells from PBMCs. This sample's subset: CD45RA+ positively selected. The origin of this receptor is a man younger than 35 in good health. Some clones in this sample may be carry-over from other donors' samples. The chain carries TRBV6-6 and TRBJ2-6; D uncertain. CDR3 DNA: TGTGCCAGCAGTTCTGCCTCTGGGGCCAACGTCCTGACTTTC. Its translation is CASSSASGANVLTF.